Listed below are T cell receptor beta chains from one sample, sequenced in a study of CD4 T cell repertoires in COVID-19. Assay: immunoSEQ multiplex PCR; the TCRdb copy retains only in-frame clones and omits some. The top ten clones hold around 0.58% of a sample with tens of thousands of clones, roughly 91% of them seen once. The sample consisted of central memory CD4+ T cells from blood, taken before the COVID-19 pandemic. The origin of the receptors is a human donor who had COVID-19. CDR3s include the opening cysteine and the closing phenylalanine or tryptophan. The order of the fields is D gene, J gene, V gene, clone size, CDR3 DNA, CDR3 protein. D genes are given only for firm matches. Only some rows state a clone size, as once, few, many or a class for expanded clones.

d_gene: TRBD1
j_gene: TRBJ1-5
v_gene: TRBV15
abundance: once
CDR3nt: TGTGCCACCAGCAGAGGACAGGGGCTTGAGCCCCAGCATTTT
CDR3aa: CATSRGQGLEPQHF

d_gene: .
j_gene: TRBJ1-2
v_gene: TRBV10-3
abundance: .
CDR3nt: TGTGCCATCAGTGAGTCGTCAGGCACCTCCTATGGCTACACCTTC
CDR3aa: CAISESSGTSYGYTF

d_gene: TRBD1
j_gene: TRBJ1-2
v_gene: TRBV30
abundance: few
CDR3nt: TGTGCCTGGAGTGTACAAGGGGGACAGGGGGTTGTCTATGGCTACACCTTC
CDR3aa: CAWSVQGGQGVVYGYTF

d_gene: .
j_gene: TRBJ1-2
v_gene: TRBV10-3
abundance: .
CDR3nt: TGTGCCATCAGTGATTATGGCGGCCAACTCTATGGCTACACCTTC
CDR3aa: CAISDYGGQLYGYTF

d_gene: .
j_gene: TRBJ1-4
v_gene: TRBV7-8
abundance: .
CDR3nt: TGTGCCAGCAGCCCGAAAGGGGTCGGCGAAAAACTGTTTTTT
CDR3aa: CASSPKGVGEKLFF

d_gene: .
j_gene: TRBJ1-1
v_gene: TRBV7-6
abundance: .
CDR3nt: TGTGCCAGCAGCTTAGCGCGTTACGTGAACACTGAAGCTTTCTTT
CDR3aa: CASSLARYVNTEAFF

d_gene: .
j_gene: TRBJ1-1
v_gene: TRBV29-1
abundance: once
CDR3nt: TGCAGCGTTCGGGGGGCTGGGAACACTGAAGCTTTCTTT
CDR3aa: CSVRGAGNTEAFF

d_gene: TRBD2
j_gene: TRBJ2-5
v_gene: TRBV6-5
abundance: .
CDR3nt: TGTGCCAGCAGTATAGCGGGAGGGCGTGATAAGACCCAGTACTTC
CDR3aa: CASSIAGGRDKTQYF

d_gene: .
j_gene: TRBJ2-7
v_gene: TRBV6-1
abundance: .
CDR3nt: TGTGCCAGCAGTTTAGGACTTGGAGGCGAGCAGTACTTC
CDR3aa: CASSLGLGGEQYF

d_gene: TRBD1
j_gene: TRBJ2-7
v_gene: TRBV7-2
abundance: .
CDR3nt: TGTGCCAGCAGCTTTGCCTCGGGACAGGCGAACTACGAGCAGTACTTC
CDR3aa: CASSFASGQANYEQYF

d_gene: TRBD1
j_gene: TRBJ1-1
v_gene: TRBV4-1
abundance: .
CDR3nt: TGCGCCAGCAGCCCTCAGGGGGCTGGTCGGACTGAAGCTTTCTTT
CDR3aa: CASSPQGAGRTEAFF